These 8 T cell receptor beta chains came from one sample sequenced in a study of T cells in Graves' hyperthyroidism and ophthalmopathy. TCR beta CDR3 sequences were amplified from RNA transcripts. RT-PCR in the first round (using the HTBI primer set) targeted the TCR CDR3. TCRdb recomputed calls from the multiplex PCR reads with MiXCR, one row per CDR3 protein. The table lists approximately 300,000 distinct CDR3 sequences, roughly 19% of them singletons, with under 45% in the top ten. Material: blood. The receptors derive from a man between 45 and 60 years old with Graves' ophthalmopathy.

This clonotype turned up a few times. The CDR3 spells CASSLEGQGHNEQFF. CDR3 nucleotides: TGTGCCAGCAGCTTGGAGGGACAGGGACACAATGAGCAGTTCTTC. This chain joins TRBV5-5 and TRBJ2-1; 9 bases fit TRBD1. Trimming removed 0 bases from V and 5 bases from J; junction bases left unmatched: 3. Germline-derived CDR1 and CDR2 are SGHKS and YYEKEE (reference sequence). The CDR3 has 15 amino acids.

This clonotype was seen a handful of times. This rearrangement joins TRBV19 to TRBJ2-7; 9 nucleotides align to TRBD1. This CDR3 comprises 15 residues. Germline assignment: CDR1 LNHDA and CDR2 SQIVND (reference sequence). V lost 5 bases to trimming and J lost 7 bases; unmatched junction nucleotides: 12. CDR3 in DNA: TGTGCCAGTAGTCCTGCCGGGACAGGGCCGGGGGAGCAGTACTTC. Translation: CASSPAGTGPGEQYF.

The CDR3 DNA reads TGCGCCAGCAGCATATCTGGGGGTACGCAGTATTTT. It codes for CASSISGGTQYF. The J gene is TRBJ2-3, the V gene TRBV5-1; D is perhaps TRBD1 or TRBD2 (5 bases each). CDR3 length equals 12 residues. Germline V CDR1 and CDR2: SGHRS, YFSETQ. V lost 4 bases to trimming and J lost 8 bases, with 11 bases between them.

This clonotype was seen a handful of times. The chain carries TRBV29-1 and TRBJ2-3, with D perhaps assigned TRBD1 or TRBD2 (5 bases each). CDR3 length equals 15 residues. The germline gives CDR1 SQVTM, CDR2 ANQGSEA. Trimming removed 7 bases from V and 0 bases from J, with 17 bases in between. In DNA form, the CDR3 reads TGCAGCGCCTACGGCCGGGGACGGAGCACAGATACGCAGTATTTT. Translated, it gives CSAYGRGRSTDTQYF.

There are many counts of this clonotype. The gene calls are TRBV7-9 and TRBJ2-4, with D possibly being TRBD1 (5 bases). V lost 1 base and J 0 bases, leaving 13 bases between the germline ends. The CDR3 has 17 residues. Germline CDR1 is SEHNR and CDR2 is FQNEAQ (reference sequence). The CDR3 spells CASSLGDSTSAKNIQYF. In DNA form, the CDR3 reads TGTGCCAGCAGCTTAGGCGACAGTACCTCAGCCAAAAACATTCAGTACTTC.

This chain links TRBV20-1 with TRBJ1-5, with 8 bases lining up with TRBD1. Germline assignment: CDR1 DFQATT and CDR2 SNEGSKA (reference sequence). The CDR3 spans 13 residues. V shed 6 bases and J 6 bases; nucleotides not matched to a gene: 7. The CDR3 region is CSASGGASQPQHF. As DNA, the CDR3 is TGCAGTGCGTCAGGGGGCGCAAGTCAGCCCCAGCATTTT.

The gene calls are TRBV30 and TRBJ2-4; D is possibly TRBD1 or TRBD2 (5 bases each). The V gene lost 2 bases and the J gene lost 0 bases, with 26 bases spanning the gap. The CDR3 runs 20 residues. Germline V gene data show CDR1 as GTSNPN and CDR2 as SVGIG (reference sequence). CDR3 residues: CAWSPDPGQRGDKAKNIQYF. The CDR3, as DNA: TGTGCCTGGAGTCCGGACCCGGGCCAGAGGGGTGATAAAGCCAAAAACATTCAGTACTTC. The full variable domain, rest sourced from reference TRBV30 and TRBJ2-4, is SQTIHQWPATLVQPVGSPLSLECTVEGTSNPNLYWYRQAAGRGLQLLFYSVGIGQISSEVPQNLSASRPQDRQFILSSKKLLLSDSGFYLCAWSPDPGQRGDKAKNIQYFGAGTRLSVL.

This clonotype was picked up many times. The gene calls are TRBV6-1 and TRBJ2-7; D might be TRBD1 (6 bases). CDR1 MNHNS and CDR2 SASEGT come from the germline V gene. Deletions cut 6 bases from V and 6 bases from J, with 18 bases between. The CDR3 length is 14 residues. CDR3 in amino acids: CASSRGQYGFEQYF. The CDR3 DNA is TGTGCCAGCAGCCGTGGACAGTATGGCTTCGAGCAGTACTTC.